The 19 T cell receptor beta chains below come from one sample, sequenced in a study of blood T cell repertoires in COVID-19. The method was immunoSEQ multiplex PCR; TCRdb's version includes in-frame clones alone and lacks a portion of them. In the table there are more than 110,000 clones, 85% of which are singletons. The sequenced sample consisted of peripheral blood. Receptor source: a middle-aged man with acute or convalescent COVID-19.

The chain joins TRBV7-9 to TRBJ2-6, with D perhaps matching TRBD2 (5 bases). The V end was cut by 7 bases, the J end by 6 bases, with 19 bases between. The CDR3 consists of 16 residues. Germline V lookup: CDR1 SEHNR, CDR2 FQNEAQ (reference sequence). The CDR3 DNA sequence: TGTGCCAGCAACCCCCCCCGAGGTAGCGAGGCCAACGTCCTGACTTTC. It codes for CASNPPRGSEANVLTF.

The rearrangement joins TRBV21-1 to TRBJ1-5. TRBV21-1 constitutes a pseudogene. This CDR3 contains 14 residues. The CDR3 reads CASSKVTSYGPQHF. CDR3 DNA sequence: TGTGCCAGCAGCAAAGTCACTTCCTATGGGCCCCAGCATTTT.

V is TRBV6-1 and J is TRBJ2-5; perhaps TRBD2 as D (6 bases). CDR1 is MNHNS, CDR2 SASEGT, per germline. CDR3 size: 15 residues. Trimming removed 2 bases from V and 0 bases from J, with 10 bases in between. CDR3 DNA sequence: TGTGCCAGCAGTGAACGATGGGGGGACCAAGAGACCCAGTACTTC. Residues: CASSERWGDQETQYF.

The chain carries TRBV7-9 and TRBJ2-5, with D perhaps TRBD1 (6 bases). V dropped 6 bases and J dropped 5 bases, with 19 bases sitting between them. Germline values: CDR1 SEHNR, CDR2 FQNEAQ (reference sequence). The CDR3 contains 15 residues. CDR3 amino acids: CASSSTLTGGETQYF. CDR3 bases: TGTGCCAGCAGTTCTACCCTGACAGGAGGCGAGACCCAGTACTTC.

The V gene is TRBV10-2, the J gene TRBJ1-2; D gene ambiguous. The CDR3 has 12 residues. Germline CDR1 and CDR2: WSHSY and SAAADI. V lost 2 bases, J lost 4 bases, and 5 bases lay in between. CDR3 residues: CASSETIYGYTF. The CDR3 DNA reads as TGCGCCAGCAGTGAGACTATCTATGGCTACACCTTC.

This CDR3 reads CASRQAFYSYEQYF. CDR3 DNA sequence: TGCGCCAGCAGACAGGCGTTTTACTCCTACGAGCAGTACTTC. V and J are TRBV10-1 and TRBJ2-7; the D gene is possibly TRBD1 (5 bases). Germline V gives CDR1 WNHNN, CDR2 SYGVQD (reference sequence). V was pared by 6 bases and J by 0 bases, with 12 bases between. The length of the CDR3 is 14 residues.

V gene TRBV5-1 combines with J gene TRBJ2-7; 8 bases match TRBD1. With V trimmed by 4 bases and J by 4 bases, 13 bases remained unmatched. The CDR3 consists of 16 residues. The V gene's germline CDR1 is SGHRS and CDR2 YFSETQ. For the CDR3, the DNA is TGCGCCAGCAGCCTTAACTCCGGGACAGGCGCGTACGAGCAGTACTTC. It translates to CASSLNSGTGAYEQYF. The full variable domain, rest sourced from reference TRBV5-1 and TRBJ2-7, is KAGVTQTPRYLIKTRGQQVTLSCSPISGHRSVSWYQQTPGQGLQFLFEYFSETQRNKGNFPGRFSGRQFSNSRSEMNVSTLELGDSALYLCASSLNSGTGAYEQYFGPGTRLTVT.

This chain uses TRBV2 with TRBJ2-7; perhaps TRBD1 as D (5 bases). Germline V lookup: CDR1 SNHLY, CDR2 FYNNEI. This CDR3 comprises 14 residues. Trimming removed 5 bases at V and 2 bases at J, with 13 bases between. In DNA form, the CDR3 reads TGTGCCAGCAGTTCCCTGGACATCCCCTACGAGCAGTACTTC. Protein: CASSSLDIPYEQYF.

The V gene is TRBV19, the J gene TRBJ1-2; 10 nucleotides agree with TRBD1. Looked up from germline, CDR1 is LNHDA and CDR2 is SQIVND (reference sequence). This CDR3 has 15 residues. V lost 5 bases to trimming and J lost 5 bases; unmatched junction nucleotides: 8. The CDR3 region has the DNA TGTGCCAGTAGTTTATCCGGGACAGGGGCTTATGGCTACACCTTC. Its translation: CASSLSGTGAYGYTF.

This clone occurred a few times. The rearrangement joins TRBV4-1 to TRBJ1-2; 8 positions match TRBD1. The ends lost 5 bases at V and 6 bases at J; junction bases unmatched: 11. The CDR3 sequence is 15 residues long. Germline V gene data show CDR1 as MGHRA and CDR2 as YSYEKL. This CDR3 reads CASSIDRGRLDGYTF. In DNA form, the CDR3 reads TGCGCCAGCAGCATTGACAGGGGACGTCTGGATGGCTACACCTTC.

This clone was observed a few times. V and J are TRBV11-1 and TRBJ1-2; TRBD1 aligns across 8 bases. This CDR3 is 15 amino acids long. Trimming at V came to 2 bases and at J to 2 bases, leaving 4 bases not matched to a gene. The germline CDR1 and CDR2 sequences are SGHAT and FQDESV (reference sequence). In DNA, the CDR3 is TGTGCCAGCAGCTTATCGACAGGGGAAAACTATGGCTACACCTTC. Translating gives CASSLSTGENYGYTF.

This rearrangement joins TRBV28 to TRBJ1-2; 7 bases line up with TRBD1. Germline V gives CDR1 MDHEN, CDR2 SYDVKM. The CDR3 runs to 14 residues. V was pared by 1 base and J by 1 base, with 0 bases of the junction left unmatched. The CDR3 protein is CASSLSGGNYGYTF. DNA for the CDR3: TGTGCCAGCAGTTTATCAGGGGGTAACTATGGCTACACCTTC.

This chain links TRBV6-1 with TRBJ1-5; no clear D. Deletions cut 3 bases from V and 0 bases from J, with 9 bases between. The CDR3 totals 15 residues. Germline CDR1 reads MNHNS; CDR2 reads SASEGT. The CDR3 bases are TGTGCCAGCAGTGACCGGGGAGTTAGCAATCAGCCCCAGCATTTT. Its protein is CASSDRGVSNQPQHF.

The rearrangement joins TRBV7-6 to TRBJ2-1; the D gene is possibly TRBD1 (7 bases). The germline V gene encodes CDR1 SGHVS and CDR2 FNYEAQ. CDR3 length: 16 amino acids. V lost 0 bases to trimming and J lost 8 bases, with 17 bases between them. The CDR3 DNA is TGTGCCAGCAGCTTAGCGGGCTCGGCCAGGGGGGATGAGCAGTTCTTC. Its protein is CASSLAGSARGDEQFF.

This sequence joins TRBV12-5 and TRBJ2-7, with D perhaps matching TRBD1 (7 bases). This CDR3 has 12 residues. V lost 9 bases and J lost 6, with 15 bases in between. From germline, CDR1 is LGHNT and CDR2 FRNRAP. CDR3 sequence (DNA): TGTGCTAGACAGGGGACTCTACGCGAGCAGTACTTC. Translated, it gives CARQGTLREQYF.

The chain combines TRBV27 with TRBJ1-5; D gene uncertain. CDR3 length: 12 residues. Germline V gives CDR1 MNHEY, CDR2 SMNVEV (reference sequence). Trimming took 2 bases from V and 4 from J, leaving 3 bases between them. CDR3: CASSLANQPQHF. CDR3 coding DNA: TGTGCCAGCAGTTTAGCGAATCAGCCCCAGCATTTT.

In its sample, this clone was seen once. The chain employs TRBV30 and TRBJ1-4, with 7 bases lining up with TRBD1. Per germline, CDR1 GTSNPN and CDR2 SVGIG (reference sequence). This CDR3 contains 12 residues. Unmatched junction bases numbered 11, after V lost 5 bases and J lost 14 bases. The CDR3 loop reads CAWDRTGRFLFF. CDR3 nucleotide sequence: TGTGCCTGGGACCGGACAGGACGTTTCCTGTTTTTT.

J is TRBJ2-7 and V is TRBV6-1; possible D gene TRBD2, 5 bases. The germline V gene has CDR1 MNHNS and CDR2 SASEGT. Trimming left V 1 base short and J 0 bases short, with 10 bases between. This CDR3 contains 15 residues. The CDR3 here is CASSEGIGSSYEQYF. CDR3 nucleotide sequence: TGTGCCAGCAGTGAAGGGATAGGGAGCTCCTACGAGCAGTACTTC.

The chain carries TRBV20-1 and TRBJ2-2; D is possibly TRBD1 (5 bases). Germline V CDR1 and CDR2: DFQATT, SNEGSKA (reference sequence). This CDR3 contains 13 residues. The V gene lost 3 bases and the J gene lost 2 bases, with 7 bases spanning the gap. CDR3 nucleotides: TGCAGTGCTAGTACAGGAAACACCGGGGAGCTGTTTTTT. This sequence encodes CSASTGNTGELFF.